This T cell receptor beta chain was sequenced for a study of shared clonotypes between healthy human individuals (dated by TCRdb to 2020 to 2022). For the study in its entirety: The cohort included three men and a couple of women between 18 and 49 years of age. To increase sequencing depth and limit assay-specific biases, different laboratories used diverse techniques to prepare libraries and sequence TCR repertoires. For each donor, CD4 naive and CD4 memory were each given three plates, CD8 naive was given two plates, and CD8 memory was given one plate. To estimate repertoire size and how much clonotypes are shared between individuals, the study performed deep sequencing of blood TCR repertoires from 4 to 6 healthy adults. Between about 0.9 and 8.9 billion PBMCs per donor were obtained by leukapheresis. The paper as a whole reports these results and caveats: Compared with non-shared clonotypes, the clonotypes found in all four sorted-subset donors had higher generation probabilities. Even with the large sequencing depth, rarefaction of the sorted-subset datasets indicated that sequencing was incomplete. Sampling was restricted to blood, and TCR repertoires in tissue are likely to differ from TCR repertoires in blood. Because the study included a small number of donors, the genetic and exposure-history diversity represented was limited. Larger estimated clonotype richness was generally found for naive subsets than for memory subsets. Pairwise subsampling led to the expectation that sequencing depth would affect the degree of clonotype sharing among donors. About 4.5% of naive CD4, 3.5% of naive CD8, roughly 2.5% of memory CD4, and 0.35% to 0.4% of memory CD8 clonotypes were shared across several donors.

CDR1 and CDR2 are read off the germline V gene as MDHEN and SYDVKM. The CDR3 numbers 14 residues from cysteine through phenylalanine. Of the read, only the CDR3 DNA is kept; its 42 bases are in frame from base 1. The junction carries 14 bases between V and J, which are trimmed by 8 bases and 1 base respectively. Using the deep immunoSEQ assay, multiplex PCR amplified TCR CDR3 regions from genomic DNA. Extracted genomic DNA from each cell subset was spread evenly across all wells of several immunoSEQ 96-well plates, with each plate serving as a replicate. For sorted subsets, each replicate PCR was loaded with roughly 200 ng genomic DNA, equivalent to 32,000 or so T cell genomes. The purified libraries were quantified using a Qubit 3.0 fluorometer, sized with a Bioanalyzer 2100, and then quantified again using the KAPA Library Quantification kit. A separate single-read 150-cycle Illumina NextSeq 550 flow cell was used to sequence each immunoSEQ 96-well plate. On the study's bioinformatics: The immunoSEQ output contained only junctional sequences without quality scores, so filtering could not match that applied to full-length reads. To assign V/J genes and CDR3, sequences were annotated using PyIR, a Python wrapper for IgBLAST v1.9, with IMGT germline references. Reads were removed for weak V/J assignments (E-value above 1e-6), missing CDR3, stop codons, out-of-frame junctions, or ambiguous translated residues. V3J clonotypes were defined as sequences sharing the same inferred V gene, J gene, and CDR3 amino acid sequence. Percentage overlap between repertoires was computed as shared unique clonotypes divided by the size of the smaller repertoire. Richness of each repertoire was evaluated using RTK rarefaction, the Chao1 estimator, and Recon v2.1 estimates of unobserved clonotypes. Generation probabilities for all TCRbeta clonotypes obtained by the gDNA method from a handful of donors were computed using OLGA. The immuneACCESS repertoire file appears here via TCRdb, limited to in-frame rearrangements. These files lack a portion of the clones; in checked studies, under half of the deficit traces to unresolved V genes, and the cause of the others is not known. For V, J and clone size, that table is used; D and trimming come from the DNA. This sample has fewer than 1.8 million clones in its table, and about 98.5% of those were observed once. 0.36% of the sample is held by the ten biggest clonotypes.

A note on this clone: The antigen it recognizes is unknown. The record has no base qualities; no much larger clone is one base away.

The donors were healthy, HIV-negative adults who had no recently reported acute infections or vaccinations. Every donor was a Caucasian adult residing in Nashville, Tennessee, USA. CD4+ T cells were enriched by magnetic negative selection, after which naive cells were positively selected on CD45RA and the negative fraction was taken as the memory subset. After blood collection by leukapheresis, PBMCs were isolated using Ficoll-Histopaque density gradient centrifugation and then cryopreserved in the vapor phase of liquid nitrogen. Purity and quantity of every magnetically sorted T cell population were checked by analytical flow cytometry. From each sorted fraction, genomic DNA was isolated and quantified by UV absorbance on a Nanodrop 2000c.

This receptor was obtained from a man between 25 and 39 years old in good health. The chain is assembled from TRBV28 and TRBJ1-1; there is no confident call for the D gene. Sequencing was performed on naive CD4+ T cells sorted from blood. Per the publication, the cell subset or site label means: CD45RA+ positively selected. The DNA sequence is TGTGCCAGCGCTTTGGGAGGTCCGAACACTGAAGCTTTCTTT. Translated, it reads CASALGGPNTEAFF.